The next 9 T cell receptor beta chains were all read from a single sample in a study of CD8+CD57+ T cells in acquired aplastic anemia. Both TCR beta VDJ combination and CDR3 sequence profiling were carried out. Genomic DNA was the template for this profiling. Via MiXCR, TCRdb re-called the reads, giving one row per CDR3 protein. Of some 120,000 distinct CDR3 sequences in the sample, over 45% are singletons; the top ten hold about 2.5%. The sample consisted of sorted CD4+, CD8+, or CD8+CD57+ T cells (not recorded which) from PBMCs. The receptors stem from a human donor in good health, serving as a control.

With regard to this clonotype: A junction end diverges from the germline sequence, so it may reflect a read error. The V call is TRBV15, the J call TRBJ2-3, with 7 bases identical to TRBD1. CDR3 length: 16 amino acids. Germline-derived CDR1 and CDR2 are LNHNV and YYDKDF (reference sequence). The CDR3 DNA follows: TGTGCCACCAGCGGAGACGACAGGGCTAGCACAGATACGCAGTATTTT. Its protein product is CATSGDDRASTDTQYF. Combining the CDR3 with reference TRBV15 and TRBJ2-3 gives the whole variable domain DAMVIQNPRYQVTQFGKPVTLSCSQTLNHNVMYWYQQKSSQAPKLLFHYYDKDFNNEADTPDNFQSRRPNTSFCFLDIRSPGLGDTAMYLCATSGDDRASTDTQYFGPGTRLTVL.

There are many counts of this clonotype. The rearrangement joins TRBV7-3 to TRBJ1-1, with D possibly TRBD1 on 5 matching bases. The V gene's germline CDR1 is SGHTA and CDR2 FQGTGA. The V and J ends lost 4 bases and 3 bases respectively, with 15 bases between them. This CDR3 has 15 residues. Here the CDR3 reads CASSSRGRGYTEAFF. Here the CDR3 DNA reads TGTGCCAGCAGCTCCCGGGGCAGAGGGTACACTGAAGCTTTCTTT.

The chain recombines TRBV5-6 with TRBJ2-1; TRBD2 matches at 8 bases. J gave up 4 bases and V 4 bases, and 7 bases lay outside the gene matches. The CDR3 runs to 15 residues. CDR1 is SGHDT, CDR2 YYEEEE, per germline. The CDR3 coding sequence is TGTGCCAGCAGCCTCGGGGCTAGCGGGTACAATGAGCAGTTCTTC. Translating it yields CASSLGASGYNEQFF.

Concerning this clonotype: A much larger clone is a single base away; this may be a read error. The V gene is TRBV10-3, the J gene TRBJ1-1; D is perhaps TRBD1 (6 bases). This CDR3 is 14 amino acids long. Germline V gene sequence: CDR1 ENHRY, CDR2 SYGVKD. CDR3 in DNA: TGTGCCATCAGTTCCCTCCGGGACACCGACATGTTTCTCTTT. This sequence encodes CAISSLRDTDMFLF.

V usage is TRBV6-1 and J usage is TRBJ1-6; D ambiguous. Germline V lookup: CDR1 MNHNS, CDR2 SASEGT. V lost 7 bases and J lost 3, with 10 bases in between. The CDR3 is made up of 14 amino acids. The CDR3 DNA reads as TGTGCCAGCACTGAGGGCGTCTATAATTCACCCCTCCACTTT. Protein product: CASTEGVYNSPLHF.

This clonotype has just a few counts. A read error may explain this, as a much larger clone is one base away. J is TRBJ2-5 and V is TRBV11-2; tentatively, D is TRBD1 (6 bases). The CDR3 totals 19 residues. CDR1 is SGHAT, CDR2 FQNNGV, per germline. CDR3 sequence: CTSSLVTEDFLGGKETQYF. The CDR3 DNA sequence: TGTACCAGCAGCTTAGTTACTGAGGACTTTCTAGGGGGTAAAGAGACCCAGTACTTC.

The chain carries TRBV10-1 and TRBJ2-7; D may be TRBD2 (6 bases). Germline-derived CDR1 and CDR2 are WNHNN and SYGVQD (reference sequence). The CDR3 is 15 residues long. V gave up 6 bases and J gave up 5 bases, with 20 bases separating them. In DNA, the CDR3 is TGCGCCAGCAGCTTCCCGCGGGGCCTTGAGGACGAGCAGTACTTC. This encodes CASSFPRGLEDEQYF.

J is TRBJ1-2 and V is TRBV19; 9 nucleotides line up with TRBD1. This CDR3 is built from 14 residues. CDR1 and CDR2 (germline): LNHDA, SQIVND (reference sequence). V shed 9 bases and J 1 base; nucleotides not matched to a gene: 6. In DNA form, the CDR3 reads TGTGCCAGATGGACGGGACAGGGTAACTATGGCTACACCTTC. Translated: CARWTGQGNYGYTF.

V usage is TRBV11-1 and J usage is TRBJ2-7; 9 nucleotides line up with TRBD1. The CDR3 extends over 17 amino acids. J gave up 5 bases and V 1 base, and 12 bases lay outside the gene matches. Per germline, CDR1 SGHAT and CDR2 FQDESV (reference sequence). CDR3 DNA: TGTGCCAGCAGCTTAGGGGGACCCGGGACAGGGACTAACGAGCAGTACTTC. It codes for CASSLGGPGTGTNEQYF.